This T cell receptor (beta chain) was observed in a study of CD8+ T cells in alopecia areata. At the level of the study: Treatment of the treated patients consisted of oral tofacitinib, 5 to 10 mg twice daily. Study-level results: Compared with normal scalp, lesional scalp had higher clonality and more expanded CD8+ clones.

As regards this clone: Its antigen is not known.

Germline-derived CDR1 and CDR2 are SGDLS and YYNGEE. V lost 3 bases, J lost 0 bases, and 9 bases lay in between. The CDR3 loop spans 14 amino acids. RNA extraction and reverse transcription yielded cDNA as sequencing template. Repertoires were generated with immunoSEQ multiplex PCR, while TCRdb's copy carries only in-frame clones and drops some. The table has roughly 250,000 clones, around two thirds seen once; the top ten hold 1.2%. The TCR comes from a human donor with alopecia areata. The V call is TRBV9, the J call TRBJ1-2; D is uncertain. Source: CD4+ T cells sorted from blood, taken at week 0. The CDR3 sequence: CASSGRGANYGYTF. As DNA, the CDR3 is TGTGCCAGCAGCGGGCGAGGCGCTAACTATGGCTACACCTTC.